The 20 T cell receptor beta chains below were found in one sample sequenced in a study of tumor-infiltrating lymphocytes in primary liver carcinoma. The source material, roughly 20-31 mg of unsorted bulk tissue, was used to co-extract RNA and DNA. With a constant-region primer, TCR beta cDNA was made from approximately 520 ng of total RNA. Slightly modified ARM-PCR, run as three nested multiplex PCR rounds, produced the TCR beta libraries. The first two PCR rounds used TRBV1-TRBV30 forward primers with a C-beta reverse primer, about 10 cycles each. Each CDR3 protein is one row after TCRdb ran MiXCR on the multiplex PCR reads. The sample contains 60,000 or so distinct CDR3 sequences, 71% of which appear only once. The sequencing sample was made of liver tumor tissue from sampling region 2. The sample's subset: tumor region T2, inferior pole. The receptor set was obtained from a man aged 35 to 55 with primary liver carcinoma and hepatitis B virus infection.

The J gene is TRBJ2-2, the V gene TRBV29-1; 8 bases agree with TRBD2. CDR3 length: 15 residues. V lost 4 bases, J lost 1 base, and 5 bases stayed unmatched. Germline values: CDR1 SQVTM, CDR2 ANQGSEA. The CDR3 here is CSVGTSMVNTGELFF. CDR3 sequence (DNA): TGCAGCGTTGGGACTAGCATGGTGAACACCGGGGAGCTGTTTTTT.

The table lists this clonotype with a few counts. The V gene is TRBV6-2 or TRBV6-3, the J gene TRBJ2-5; D remains ambiguous. Trimming shortened V by 11 bases and J by 5 bases, and 9 bases separated the two germline ends. Germline CDR1 reads MNHEY; CDR2 reads SVGEGT. This CDR3 spans 10 amino acids. The CDR3 loop is CAGCRETQYF. The CDR3 DNA reads TGTGCCGGGTGTCGGGAGACCCAGTACTTC.

This clonotype occurred many times. This chain joins TRBV29-1 and TRBJ2-1; 10 nucleotides agree with TRBD2. Germline loops: CDR1 SQVTM, CDR2 ANQGSEA. The V gene end was trimmed by 8 bases and the J gene end by 6 bases; junction bases not matched to a gene: 10. The CDR3 spans 14 residues. In DNA, the CDR3 is TGCAGCCCCCGCCTAGCGGGAGCCCCCAATGAGCAGTTCTTC. Its protein product is CSPRLAGAPNEQFF.

On this clonotype itself: A much more abundant neighbour one base away suggests this may be a read error. The chain employs TRBV6-5 and TRBJ2-4; TRBD1 agrees at 9 bases. CDR1 is MNHEY and CDR2 is SVGAGI in the germline V gene. The CDR3 has 14 amino acids. DNA of the CDR3: TGTACCAGCAGTCCGCCGGGACAGGGAAACATTCAGTACTTC. It yields the protein CTSSPPGQGNIQYF.

With regard to this clonotype: Mismatch with germline at one junction end may stem from a read error. This chain uses TRBV28 with TRBJ1-2, with D tentatively TRBD1 (5 bases). CDR1 is MDHEN, CDR2 SYDVKM, per germline. The CDR3 is 14 residues long. The CDR3 reads CTSTSGSRAYGYTF. In DNA, the CDR3 is TGTACCAGCACATCAGGGAGCAGGGCATACGGCTACACCTTC.

The sample holds many counts of this clonotype. CDR3 in DNA: TGTGCCAGCAGCACGGGACAGGGGAAGCAGTACTTC. As protein: CASSTGQGKQYF. This chain connects TRBV12-3 or TRBV12-4 to TRBJ2-7, with 10 positions matching TRBD1. The junction had 4 bases not matched to a gene; V was cut back by 6 bases and J by 8 bases. The CDR3 loop spans 12 amino acids.

Points on this clonotype: A read error may account for a junction end that differs from germline. CDR3 nucleotide sequence: TGTGCCAGCAACCGGCGGACTAGCGGGCACTACGAGCATTACTTC. This translates into CASNRRTSGHYEHYF. The rearrangement joins TRBV6-2 or TRBV6-3 to TRBJ2-7; TRBD2 matches at 11 bases. The germline V gene has CDR1 MNHEY and CDR2 SVGEGT. The length of the CDR3 is 15 residues.

This clonotype was observed many times. The V and J genes are TRBV5-5 and TRBJ1-2; D perhaps matches TRBD1 (5 bases). Trimming took 3 bases from V and 4 from J, leaving 19 bases between them. Germline CDR1 is SGHKS and CDR2 is YYEKEE (reference sequence). The CDR3 length is 16 residues. For the CDR3, the DNA is TGTGCCAGCAGCTCGGCTGGGGGAGCATCGGGCTATGGCTACACCTTC. The encoded protein is CASSSAGGASGYGYTF.

The rearrangement uses TRBV12-3 or TRBV12-4 and TRBJ2-3; 7 bases align to TRBD2. Trimming removed 6 bases from V and 5 bases from J; junction bases left unmatched: 11. The CDR3 consists of 15 residues. CDR3 in amino acids: CASSPSGSRGDTQYF. As DNA, the CDR3 is TGTGCCAGCAGCCCTAGCGGATCCAGAGGAGATACGCAGTATTTT.

The V and J genes are TRBV29-1 and TRBJ1-1, with D possibly being TRBD1 (5 bases). Germline V CDR1 and CDR2: SQVTM, ANQGSEA. Trimming pared 3 bases from V and 8 bases from J, leaving 19 bases between. The CDR3 runs 14 residues. CDR3 residues: CSVDWAGSYTEAFF. As DNA, the CDR3 is TGCAGCGTTGATTGGGCAGGGAGTTATACCGAAGCTTTCTTT.

In its sample, this clonotype was seen once. The junction shows a germline mismatch at one end, possibly a read error. The V call is TRBV10-2, the J call TRBJ2-3; TRBD2 aligns across 9 bases. This CDR3 has 17 amino acids. The V gene's germline CDR1 is WSHSY and CDR2 SAAADI. The chain's CDR3 is CASSVLQGLASTDTHYF. The DNA for the CDR3 is TGCGCCAGCAGTGTGTTACAGGGACTAGCTAGCACAGATACGCACTATTTT.

As regards this clonotype: One end of the junction varies from germline; a read error may be responsible. V gene TRBV6-5 combines with J gene TRBJ2-7, with D tentatively TRBD2 (5 bases). The CDR3 totals 11 residues. The germline V gene encodes CDR1 MNHEY and CDR2 SVGAGI. CDR3 amino acids: CASSDYYEQCF. CDR3 bases: TGTGCCAGCAGTGACTACTACGAGCAGTGCTTC.

This rearrangement joins TRBV10-3 to TRBJ2-2, with D tentatively TRBD2 (7 bases). This CDR3 spans 14 amino acids. From germline, CDR1 is ENHRY and CDR2 SYGVKD. The CDR3 DNA follows: TGTGCTAACAGGGAGCGGGACAACACCGGGGAGCTGTTTTTT. Translation: CANRERDNTGELFF.

The chain carries TRBV10-3 and TRBJ2-7, with TRBD2 as a possible D gene (5 bases). Germline CDR1 is ENHRY and CDR2 is SYGVKD. Trimming removed 2 bases at V and 2 bases at J, with 16 bases between. The CDR3 has 16 amino acids. The CDR3 reads CAISEIRHKRAYEQYF. The CDR3 DNA reads as TGTGCCATCAGTGAGATCAGACATAAGAGGGCCTACGAGCAGTACTTC.

This clonotype was observed a single time. The rearrangement uses TRBV5-5 and TRBJ2-1; D is unresolved. This CDR3 has 15 residues. Germline lookup yields CDR1 SGHKS and CDR2 YYEKEE (reference sequence). V gave up 0 bases and J gave up 9 bases, with 16 bases separating them. DNA for the CDR3: TGTGCCAGCAGCTTGGTTCCCAGACGGTGCAGTGAGCAGTTCTTC. Its protein is CASSLVPRRCSEQFF.

This clonotype has only a few counts. The chain has TRBV4-1 and TRBJ2-5, with a weak D call TRBD2 (6 bases). Trimming cost V 4 bases and J 3 bases, with 12 bases left between them. The CDR3 totals 14 residues. Germline CDR1 and CDR2: MGHRA and YSYEKL. The CDR3 loop is CASSPLDYKETQYF. The CDR3 DNA follows: TGCGCCAGCAGCCCCCTGGACTATAAAGAGACCCAGTACTTC.

Turning to this clonotype: The junction does not match germline at one end; this may be a read error. The V gene is TRBV24-1, the J gene TRBJ2-7, with D perhaps matching TRBD2 (5 bases). This CDR3 has 15 residues. Germline values: CDR1 KGHDR, CDR2 SFDVKD. CDR3 sequence reads: CTTSGPGRGRHEQYF. For the CDR3, the DNA is TGTACCACCAGTGGTCCGGGTAGAGGGCGCCACGAGCAGTACTTC.

The V and J genes are TRBV29-1 and TRBJ2-1, with D maybe TRBD1 (6 bases). V was clipped by 7 bases and J by 4 bases, with 23 bases between them. This CDR3 region has 16 residues. CDR1 and CDR2 from the germline V gene are SQVTM and ANQGSEA. The CDR3 protein is CSGLGQPQGAYNEQFF. The CDR3 region has the DNA TGCAGCGGTTTAGGACAGCCCCAGGGTGCTTACAATGAGCAGTTCTTC.

The chain links TRBV12-3 or TRBV12-4 to TRBJ1-5; D gene unclear. CDR3 length: 14 amino acids. The CDR3 is CVNSLDEGNQPQHF. DNA of the CDR3: TGTGTCAACAGTTTAGATGAGGGCAATCAGCCCCAGCATTTT.

This clonotype is a singleton in its sample. A read error is likely, as this CDR3 ends without the conserved phenylalanine or tryptophan. This chain uses TRBV12-5 with TRBJ2-1, with TRBD1 as a possible D gene (6 bases). Germline loops: CDR1 LGHNT, CDR2 FRNRAP. The CDR3 has 12 amino acids. V shed 3 bases and J shed 9 bases, with 9 bases lying between them. DNA for the CDR3: TGTGCTAGTGGTTTCCAAGGGGGTGAGCAGTTCTCC. Protein product: CASGFQGGEQFS.